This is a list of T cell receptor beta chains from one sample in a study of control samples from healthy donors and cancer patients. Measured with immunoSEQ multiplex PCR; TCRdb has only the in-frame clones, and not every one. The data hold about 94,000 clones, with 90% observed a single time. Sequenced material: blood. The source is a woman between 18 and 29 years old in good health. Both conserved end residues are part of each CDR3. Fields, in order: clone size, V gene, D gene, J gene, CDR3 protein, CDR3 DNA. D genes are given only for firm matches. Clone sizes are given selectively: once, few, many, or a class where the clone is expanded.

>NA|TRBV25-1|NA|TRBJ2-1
CASSDYNEQFF
TGTGCCAGCAGTGACTACAATGAGCAGTTCTTC
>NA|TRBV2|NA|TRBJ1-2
CASSRDPNYGYTF
TGTGCCAGCAGCCGGGACCCAAACTATGGCTACACCTTC
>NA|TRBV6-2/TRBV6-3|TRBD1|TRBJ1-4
CASTPEGRGGEKLFF
TGTGCCAGCACCCCCGAGGGCAGGGGGGGTGAAAAACTGTTTTTT
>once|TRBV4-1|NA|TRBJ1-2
CASSQGWGGDGYTF
TGCGCCAGCAGCCAGGGATGGGGGGGCGATGGCTACACCTTC
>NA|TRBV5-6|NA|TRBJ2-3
CASSENTDTQYF
TGTGCCAGCAGCGAAAACACAGATACGCAGTATTTT
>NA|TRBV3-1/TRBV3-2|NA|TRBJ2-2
CASSPNLGELFF
TGTGCCAGCAGCCCCAATCTGGGGGAGCTGTTTTTT
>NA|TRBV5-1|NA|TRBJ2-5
CASSLLPLEAGETQYF
TGCGCCAGCAGTCTTCTTCCCCTGGAGGCTGGAGAGACCCAGTACTTC
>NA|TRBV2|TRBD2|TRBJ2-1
CASSESGGALLYNEQFF
TGTGCCAGCAGCGAAAGCGGGGGGGCCCTCTTGTACAATGAGCAGTTCTTC
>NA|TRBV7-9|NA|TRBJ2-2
CASSLGTDLSTGELFF
TGTGCCAGCAGCCTGGGGACGGACTTGTCGACCGGGGAGCTGTTTTTT
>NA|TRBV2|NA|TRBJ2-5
CASSSGFQETQYF
TGTGCCAGCAGCTCAGGTTTCCAAGAGACCCAGTACTTC
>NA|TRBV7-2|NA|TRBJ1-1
CASSPFILTEAFF
TGTGCCAGCAGCCCCTTTATCTTAACTGAAGCTTTCTTT
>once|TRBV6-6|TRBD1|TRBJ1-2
CASSDGTGGGYTF
TGTGCCAGCAGTGACGGGACAGGAGGGGGCTACACCTTC
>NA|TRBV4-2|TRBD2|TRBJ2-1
CASSQDGVAGSSYNEQFF
TGTGCCAGCAGCCAAGATGGGGTAGCGGGGTCCTCCTACAATGAGCAGTTCTTC
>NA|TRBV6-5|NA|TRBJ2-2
CASSYRGTNTGELFF
TGTGCCAGCAGTTACAGGGGCACAAACACCGGGGAGCTGTTTTTT
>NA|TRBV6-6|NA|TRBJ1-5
CASSYSWSNQPQHF
TGTGCCAGCAGTTACTCGTGGAGCAATCAGCCCCAGCATTTT
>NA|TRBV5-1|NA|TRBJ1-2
CASSLEGGKPYGYTF
TGCGCCAGCAGCTTGGAGGGGGGGAAACCCTATGGCTACACCTTC
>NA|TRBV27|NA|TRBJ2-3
CASSPTGTAQYF
TGTGCCAGCAGCCCTACCGGGACGGCGCAGTATTTT
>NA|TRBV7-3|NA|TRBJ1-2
CASSPPMTF
TGTGCCAGCAGCCCCCCGATGACCTTC
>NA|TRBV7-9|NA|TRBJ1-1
CASSLTGTHYVGAFF
TGTGCCAGCAGCTTAACCGGGACACACTACGTCGGGGCTTTCTTT
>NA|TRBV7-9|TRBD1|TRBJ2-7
CASRSIQGSRVEQYF
TGTGCCAGCAGATCGATACAGGGGTCGCGGGTCGAGCAGTACTTC
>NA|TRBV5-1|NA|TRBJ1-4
CASQRDAANEKLFF
TGCGCCAGCCAGCGGGACGCGGCTAATGAAAAACTGTTTTTT
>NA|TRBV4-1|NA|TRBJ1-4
CASSRGADEKLFF
TGCGCCAGCAGCCGAGGGGCGGATGAAAAACTGTTTTTT
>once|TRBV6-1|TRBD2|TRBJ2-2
CASSGAGTSGGAEATGELFF
TGTGCCAGCAGTGGAGCCGGGACTAGCGGGGGGGCCGAGGCAACCGGGGAGCTGTTTTTT
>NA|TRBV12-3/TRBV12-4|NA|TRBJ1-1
CASSLIAGGEAFF
TGTGCCAGCAGCCTAATAGCGGGCGGTGAAGCTTTCTTT
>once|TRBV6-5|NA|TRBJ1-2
CASSYSLGTSNYGYTF
TGTGCCAGCAGTTACTCACTCGGGACAAGTAACTATGGCTACACCTTC
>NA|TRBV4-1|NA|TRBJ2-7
CASSQGADEQYF
TGCGCCAGCAGCCAAGGGGCGGACGAGCAGTACTTC
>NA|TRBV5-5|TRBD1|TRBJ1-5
CASSYGDRPNQPQHF
TGTGCCAGCAGCTACGGGGACAGGCCTAATCAGCCCCAGCATTTT